This T cell receptor (beta chain) was obtained from a study of T cell responses to AZD1222 COVID-19 vaccine. The CDR3 extends over 15 amino acids. Germline V gene data show CDR1 as MNHEY and CDR2 as SVGAGI. Trimming shortened V by 4 bases and J by 3 bases, and 16 bases separated the two germline ends. The table came from immunoSEQ multiplex PCR; TCRdb's copy has only in-frame clones and leaves some out. The top ten hold 20% to 25% of the sample, which has roughly 49,000 clones, around 85% seen once. V gene TRBV6-5 combines with J gene TRBJ2-7; perhaps TRBD1 as D (6 bases). The sequenced sample was peripheral blood, obtained on day 0 of MenACWY control vaccination. This sequence was found in an adult in good health. The CDR3 DNA follows: TGTGCCAGCAGTTCTTACAGGGTCGACGGCTACGAGCAGTACTTC. Encoded protein: CASSSYRVDGYEQYF.